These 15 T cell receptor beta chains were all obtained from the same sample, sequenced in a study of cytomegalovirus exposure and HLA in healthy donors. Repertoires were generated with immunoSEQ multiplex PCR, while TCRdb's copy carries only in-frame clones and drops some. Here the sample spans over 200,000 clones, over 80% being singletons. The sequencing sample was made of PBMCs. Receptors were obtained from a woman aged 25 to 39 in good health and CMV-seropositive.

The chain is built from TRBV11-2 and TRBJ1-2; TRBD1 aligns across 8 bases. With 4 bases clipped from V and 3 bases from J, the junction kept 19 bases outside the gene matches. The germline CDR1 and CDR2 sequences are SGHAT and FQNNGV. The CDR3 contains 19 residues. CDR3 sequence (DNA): TGTGCCAGCAGCTGGAGAATCCCGACAGGGAGGGGACAGGACTATGGCTACACCTTC. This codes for CASSWRIPTGRGQDYGYTF.

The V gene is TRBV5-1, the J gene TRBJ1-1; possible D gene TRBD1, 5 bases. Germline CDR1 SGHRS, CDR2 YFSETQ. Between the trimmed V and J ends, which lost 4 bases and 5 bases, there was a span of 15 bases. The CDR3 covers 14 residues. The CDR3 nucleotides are TGCGCCAGCAGCCCCTGGGGGGGATCAACTGAAGCTTTCTTT. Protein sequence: CASSPWGGSTEAFF.

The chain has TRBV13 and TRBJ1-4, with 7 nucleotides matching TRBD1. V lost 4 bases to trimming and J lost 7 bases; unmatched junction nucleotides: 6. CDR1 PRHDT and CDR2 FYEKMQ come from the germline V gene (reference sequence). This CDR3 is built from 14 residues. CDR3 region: CASSSRQGSEKLFF. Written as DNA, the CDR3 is TGTGCCAGCAGCTCTAGACAGGGAAGTGAAAAACTGTTTTTT. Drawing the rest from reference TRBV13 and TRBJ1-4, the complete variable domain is AAGVIQSPRHLIKEKRETATLKCYPIPRHDTVYWYQQGPGQDPQFLISFYEKMQSDKGSIPDRFSAQQFSDYHSELNMSSLELGDSALYFCASSSRQGSEKLFFGSGTQLSVL.

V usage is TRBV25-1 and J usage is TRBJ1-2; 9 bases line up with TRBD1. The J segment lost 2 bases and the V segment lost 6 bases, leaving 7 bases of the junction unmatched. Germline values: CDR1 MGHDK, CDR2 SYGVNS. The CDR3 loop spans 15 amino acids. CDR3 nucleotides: TGTGCCAGCAGAGAAAACACAGGGGGCAACTATGGCTACACCTTC. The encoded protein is CASRENTGGNYGYTF.

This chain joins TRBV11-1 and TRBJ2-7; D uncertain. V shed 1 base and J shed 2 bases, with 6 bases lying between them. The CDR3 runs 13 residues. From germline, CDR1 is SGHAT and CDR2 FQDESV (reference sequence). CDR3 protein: CASSLVQAYEQYF. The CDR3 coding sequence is TGTGCCAGCAGCTTAGTCCAGGCCTACGAGCAGTACTTC.

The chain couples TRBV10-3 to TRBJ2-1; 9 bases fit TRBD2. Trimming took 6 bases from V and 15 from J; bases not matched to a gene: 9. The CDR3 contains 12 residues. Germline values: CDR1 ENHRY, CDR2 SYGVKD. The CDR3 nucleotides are TGTGCCATCAGCGAACCGGGACTAGCTGGGTTCTTC. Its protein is CAISEPGLAGFF.

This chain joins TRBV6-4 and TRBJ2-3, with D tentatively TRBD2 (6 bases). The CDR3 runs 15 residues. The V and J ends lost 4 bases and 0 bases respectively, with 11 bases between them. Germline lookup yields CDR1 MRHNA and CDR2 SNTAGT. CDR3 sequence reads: CASSVRSGSTDTQYF. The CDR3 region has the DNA TGTGCCAGCAGTGTACGTAGCGGAAGCACAGATACGCAGTATTTT.

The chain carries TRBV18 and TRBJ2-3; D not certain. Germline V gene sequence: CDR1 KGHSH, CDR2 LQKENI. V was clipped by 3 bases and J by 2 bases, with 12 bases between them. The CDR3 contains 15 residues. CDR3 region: CASSPQGATTDTQYF. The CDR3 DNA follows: TGTGCCAGCTCACCGCAAGGCGCGACCACAGATACGCAGTATTTT.

This CDR3 is CASSDLDGGGYTF. The CDR3 DNA reads as TGTGCCAGCAGTGACTTAGACGGGGGAGGCTACACCTTC. The chain couples TRBV6-5 to TRBJ1-2, with D perhaps matching TRBD1 (5 bases). Germline V lookup: CDR1 MNHEY, CDR2 SVGAGI. With 5 bases removed from V and 8 bases from J, the gap between germline ends came to 15 bases. This CDR3 spans 13 amino acids.

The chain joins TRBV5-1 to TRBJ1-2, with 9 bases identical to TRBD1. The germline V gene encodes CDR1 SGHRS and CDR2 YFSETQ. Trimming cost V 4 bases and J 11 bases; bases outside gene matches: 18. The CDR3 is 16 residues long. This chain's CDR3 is CASSRGQWGQGLGYTF. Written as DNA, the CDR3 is TGCGCCAGCAGCAGGGGACAATGGGGACAGGGATTGGGTTACACCTTC.

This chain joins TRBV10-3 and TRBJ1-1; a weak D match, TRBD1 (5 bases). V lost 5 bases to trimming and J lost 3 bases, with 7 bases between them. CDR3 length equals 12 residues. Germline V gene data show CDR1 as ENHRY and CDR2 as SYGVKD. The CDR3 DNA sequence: TGTGCCATCAGTTGGGGGGACACTGAAGCTTTCTTT. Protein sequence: CAISWGDTEAFF.

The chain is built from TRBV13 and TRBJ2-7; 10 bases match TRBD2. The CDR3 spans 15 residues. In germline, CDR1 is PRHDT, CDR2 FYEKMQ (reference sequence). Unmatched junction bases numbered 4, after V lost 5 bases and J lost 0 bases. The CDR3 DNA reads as TGTGCCAGCAGCGGGTCTAGCGGGGGCTCCTACGAGCAGTACTTC. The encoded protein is CASSGSSGGSYEQYF.

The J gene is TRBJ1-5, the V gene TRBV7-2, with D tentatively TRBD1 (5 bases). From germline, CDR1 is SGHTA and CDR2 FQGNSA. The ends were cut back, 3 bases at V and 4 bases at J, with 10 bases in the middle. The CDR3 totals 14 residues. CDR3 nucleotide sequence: TGTGCCAGCAGCTTTAGCGCAGGGAATCAGCCCCAGCATTTT. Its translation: CASSFSAGNQPQHF.

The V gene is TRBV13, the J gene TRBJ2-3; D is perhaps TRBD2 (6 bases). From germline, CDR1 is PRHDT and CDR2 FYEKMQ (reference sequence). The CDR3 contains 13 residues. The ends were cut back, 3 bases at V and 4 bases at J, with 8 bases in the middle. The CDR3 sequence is CASSLASADTQYF. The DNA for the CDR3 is TGTGCCAGCAGCTTGGCTAGCGCAGATACGCAGTATTTT.

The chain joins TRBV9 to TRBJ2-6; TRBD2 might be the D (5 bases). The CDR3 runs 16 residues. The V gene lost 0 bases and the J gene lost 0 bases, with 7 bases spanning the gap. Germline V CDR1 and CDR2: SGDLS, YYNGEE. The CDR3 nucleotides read TGTGCCAGCAGCGTAGGGCGGGCCTCTGGGGCCAACGTCCTGACTTTC. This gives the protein CASSVGRASGANVLTF.